A selection of T cell receptor beta chains follows, all from one sample in a study of blood T cell repertoires in COVID-19. Here immunoSEQ multiplex PCR was the method, and the copy in TCRdb shows in-frame clones only, minus some. The repertoire holds about 190,000 clones, around nine tenths seen once, with 3.5% to 4.5% in the top ten. Input material: peripheral blood. These TCRs come from a human donor in a cohort sampled during active COVID-19. CDR3s include the opening cysteine and the closing phenylalanine or tryptophan. Each record gives: clone size, D gene, J gene, V gene, CDR3 protein, CDR3 DNA. A D gene is named only where the DNA matches it firmly. Size tells how often a clone was seen (once, few, many) or the class of an expanded clone, and some rows leave it out.

>.|TRBD1|TRBJ1-2|TRBV19
CASSLAAGTGNGYTF
TGTGCCAGTAGCCTCGCCGCCGGGACAGGGAATGGCTACACCTTC
>.|TRBD1|TRBJ1-2|TRBV29-1
CSVGTTGTGGYTF
TGCAGCGTTGGGACGACAGGGACGGGTGGCTACACCTTC
>.|TRBD1|TRBJ1-2|TRBV7-8
CASSLGVITGEKGYGYTF
TGTGCCAGCAGCTTAGGGGTTATAACAGGGGAAAAGGGCTATGGCTACACCTTC
>.|TRBD1|TRBJ2-6|TRBV28
CASSSQGAPSGANVLTF
TGTGCCAGCAGTTCCCAGGGGGCACCCTCTGGGGCCAACGTCCTGACTTTC
>.|.|TRBJ2-2|TRBV10-1
CASSESPGVGELFF
TGCGCCAGCAGTGAGTCACCCGGGGTCGGGGAGCTGTTTTTT
>.|TRBD1|TRBJ1-1|TRBV5-6
CASSLDRGAEAFF
TGTGCCAGCAGCTTAGACAGGGGAGCTGAAGCTTTCTTT
>once|.|TRBJ2-5|TRBV5-1
CASSLMATTETQYF
TGCGCCAGCAGCTTGATGGCAACAACAGAGACCCAGTACTTC
>.|TRBD1|TRBJ1-4|TRBV18
CASSTGQGGEKLFF
TGTGCCAGCTCAACAGGACAGGGGGGCGAAAAACTGTTTTTT
>.|TRBD2|TRBJ2-1|TRBV28
CASSVAGGPHNEQFF
TGTGCCAGCAGTGTAGCGGGAGGGCCCCACAATGAGCAGTTCTTC
>few|TRBD2|TRBJ2-1|TRBV2
CASSVNLAAVNEQFF
TGTGCCAGCAGTGTTAATCTAGCGGCGGTCAATGAGCAGTTCTTC
>.|.|TRBJ2-7|TRBV29-1
CSVTDSSYEQYF
TGCAGCGTGACGGACAGCTCCTACGAGCAGTACTTC
>.|TRBD2|TRBJ2-1|TRBV19
CASSNLLAGGSREQFF
TGTGCCAGTAGTAATCTACTAGCGGGAGGATCCCGTGAGCAGTTCTTC
>.|.|TRBJ2-3|TRBV9
CASSAHRSVSTDTQYF
TGTGCCAGCAGCGCCCATCGGTCGGTGAGCACAGATACGCAGTATTTT
>.|.|TRBJ2-2|TRBV7-8
CASSPWTADTGELFF
TGTGCCAGCAGCCCGTGGACAGCAGATACCGGGGAGCTGTTTTTT
>.|TRBD2|TRBJ2-1|TRBV11-2
CASSFSGMEQFF
TGTGCCAGCAGCTTTAGCGGGATGGAGCAGTTCTTC
>.|TRBD2|TRBJ2-5|TRBV6-2/TRBV6-3
CASSPGGETQYF
TGTGCCAGCAGCCCGGGGGGGGAGACCCAGTACTTC
>.|TRBD1|TRBJ2-7|TRBV28
CASSPGTAMTYEQYF
TGTGCCAGCAGCCCCGGGACAGCGATGACCTACGAGCAGTACTTC
>.|.|TRBJ1-3|TRBV4-3
CASSQDTGLASGNTIYF
TGCGCCAGCAGCCAAGATACTGGACTGGCCTCTGGAAACACCATATATTTT
>.|.|TRBJ2-7|TRBV4-2
CASSQDDGGAEKYF
TGTGCCAGCAGCCAAGATGATGGGGGGGCAGAAAAGTACTTC
>.|TRBD1|TRBJ2-3|TRBV18
CASSQTGVADTQYF
TGTGCCAGCTCACAGACAGGGGTCGCAGATACGCAGTATTTT
>few|.|TRBJ1-3|TRBV5-6
CASSLGTLYSGNTIYF
TGTGCCAGCAGCTTGGGGACACTTTACTCTGGAAACACCATATATTTT
>.|.|TRBJ1-2|TRBV11-3
CASRDRSHYYGYTF
TGTGCCAGCAGGGACAGATCGCATTACTATGGCTACACCTTC
>few|.|TRBJ1-2|TRBV3-1/TRBV3-2
CASSQGFVTDYGYTF
TGTGCCAGCAGCCAAGGTTTCGTGACAGACTATGGCTACACCTTC
>once|TRBD1|TRBJ1-5|TRBV6-2/TRBV6-3
CASSYSGFDRDHTQPQHF
TGTGCCAGCAGTTACTCGGGTTTCGACAGGGACCACACTCAGCCCCAGCATTTT
>.|TRBD2|TRBJ2-7|TRBV9
CASSLLAGAYEQYF
TGTGCCAGCAGCTTACTAGCGGGAGCCTACGAGCAGTACTTC
>.|.|TRBJ2-5|TRBV12-5
CASGIIGYQETQYF
TGTGCTAGTGGTATCATCGGGTACCAAGAGACCCAGTACTTC
>.|TRBD1|TRBJ2-7|TRBV7-2
CASSLWTGNSYEQYF
TGTGCCAGCAGCTTATGGACAGGGAACTCCTACGAGCAGTACTTC
>.|TRBD2|TRBJ2-2|TRBV11-2
CASRRTSGSQGELFF
TGTGCCAGCAGACGGACTAGCGGGAGTCAGGGGGAGCTGTTTTTT
>.|.|TRBJ2-3|TRBV27
CASSLTWLASTDTQYF
TGTGCCAGCAGTCTTACATGGCTAGCGAGCACAGATACGCAGTATTTT
>.|TRBD1|TRBJ1-2|TRBV6-5
CASRSGGGYGYTF
TGTGCCAGCAGGTCAGGGGGCGGCTATGGCTACACCTTC
>.|TRBD2|TRBJ2-5|TRBV7-2
CASSSPRLRLADGETQYF
TGTGCCAGCAGCTCCCCACGCCTGAGACTAGCCGACGGAGAGACCCAGTACTTC
>.|.|TRBJ1-5|TRBV5-6
CASSFWGDSNQPQHF
TGTGCCAGCAGCTTTTGGGGGGATAGCAATCAGCCCCAGCATTTT
>.|.|TRBJ1-1|TRBV25-1
CASSDSSAGNTEAFF
TGTGCCAGCAGTGATTCCTCGGCAGGGAACACTGAAGCTTTCTTT
>.|.|TRBJ2-3|TRBV21-1
CASSKAEVSGGTSTDTQYF
TGTGCCAGCAGCAAAGCGGAGGTTAGCGGGGGTACTAGCACAGATACGCAGTATTTT
>.|.|TRBJ2-4|TRBV12-5
CASGLSRGIQAKNIQYF
TGTGCTAGTGGTTTGTCCCGAGGGATTCAGGCCAAAAACATTCAGTACTTC
>.|.|TRBJ2-7|TRBV29-1
CSVGAGRDYEQYF
TGCAGCGTTGGGGCAGGGCGAGACTACGAGCAGTACTTC
>.|TRBD2|TRBJ2-1|TRBV7-2
CASSLAPGEGNNEQFF
TGTGCCAGCAGCTTAGCGCCGGGGGAGGGCAACAATGAGCAGTTCTTC
>.|.|TRBJ2-1|TRBV4-3
CASSQDNQGLREQFF
TGCGCCAGCAGCCAAGATAACCAGGGCCTGAGGGAGCAGTTCTTC
>.|.|TRBJ1-1|TRBV11-3
CASSGDHLEKREGGSTEAFF
TGTGCCAGCAGCGGGGATCATCTCGAAAAGCGAGAGGGGGGGAGTACTGAAGCTTTCTTT
>.|TRBD1|TRBJ2-3|TRBV18
CASSPLADRGATDTQYF
TGTGCCAGCTCACCACTCGCTGACAGGGGCGCCACAGATACGCAGTATTTT
>.|TRBD2|TRBJ2-2|TRBV15
CATSRERGGTGELFF
TGTGCCACCAGCAGGGAGCGGGGCGGAACCGGGGAGCTGTTTTTT
>.|.|TRBJ1-5|TRBV4-1
CASSPSGGVSNQPQHF
TGCGCCAGCAGCCCTAGCGGGGGAGTGAGCAATCAGCCCCAGCATTTT
>.|.|TRBJ1-2|TRBV2
CASSTPMGGGYTF
TGTGCCAGCAGTACCCCAATGGGGGGTGGCTACACCTTC
>once|TRBD1|TRBJ2-3|TRBV7-2
CATTGGRQADTQYF
TGTGCCACAACAGGGGGAAGGCAAGCAGATACGCAGTATTTT
>.|TRBD1|TRBJ2-7|TRBV5-1
CASSPGQGPYEQYF
TGCGCCAGCAGTCCAGGACAGGGCCCCTACGAGCAGTACTTC
>.|.|TRBJ1-1|TRBV19
CASSRQAGKNTEAFF
TGTGCCAGTAGTCGACAGGCCGGCAAGAACACTGAAGCTTTCTTT
>.|TRBD1|TRBJ2-7|TRBV27
CASSLKDRGNEQYF
TGTGCCAGCAGTTTAAAGGACAGGGGCAACGAGCAGTACTTC
>.|.|TRBJ1-4|TRBV4-2
CASSKGLNEKLFF
TGTGCCAGCAGCAAAGGCCTAAATGAAAAACTGTTTTTT
>.|TRBD1|TRBJ2-1|TRBV4-2
CASSQDRGLEQFF
TGTGCCAGCAGCCAAGACAGGGGGCTTGAGCAGTTCTTC
>.|TRBD1|TRBJ2-1|TRBV19
CASSKPGQRSYNEQFF
TGTGCCAGTAGTAAACCGGGACAGCGCTCCTACAATGAGCAGTTCTTC
>.|.|TRBJ1-3|TRBV3-1/TRBV3-2
CASSHDILRDIVTGNTIYF
TGTGCCAGCAGCCATGATATTCTCCGGGACATCGTTACTGGAAACACCATATATTTT
>.|TRBD2|TRBJ2-7|TRBV9
CASSVSSGTSYEQYF
TGTGCCAGCAGCGTAAGTAGCGGGACCTCCTACGAGCAGTACTTC
>.|TRBD1|TRBJ1-2|TRBV30
CAWSIGTGVGYTF
TGTGCCTGGAGTATCGGGACAGGGGTTGGCTACACCTTC
>.|TRBD1|TRBJ2-7|TRBV19
CASGRGWAYEQYF
TGTGCTAGTGGCAGGGGGTGGGCCTACGAGCAGTACTTC
>.|TRBD1|TRBJ1-5|TRBV28
CASSSWDRGGYGPQHF
TGTGCCAGCAGTTCATGGGACAGGGGGGGCTATGGTCCCCAGCATTTT